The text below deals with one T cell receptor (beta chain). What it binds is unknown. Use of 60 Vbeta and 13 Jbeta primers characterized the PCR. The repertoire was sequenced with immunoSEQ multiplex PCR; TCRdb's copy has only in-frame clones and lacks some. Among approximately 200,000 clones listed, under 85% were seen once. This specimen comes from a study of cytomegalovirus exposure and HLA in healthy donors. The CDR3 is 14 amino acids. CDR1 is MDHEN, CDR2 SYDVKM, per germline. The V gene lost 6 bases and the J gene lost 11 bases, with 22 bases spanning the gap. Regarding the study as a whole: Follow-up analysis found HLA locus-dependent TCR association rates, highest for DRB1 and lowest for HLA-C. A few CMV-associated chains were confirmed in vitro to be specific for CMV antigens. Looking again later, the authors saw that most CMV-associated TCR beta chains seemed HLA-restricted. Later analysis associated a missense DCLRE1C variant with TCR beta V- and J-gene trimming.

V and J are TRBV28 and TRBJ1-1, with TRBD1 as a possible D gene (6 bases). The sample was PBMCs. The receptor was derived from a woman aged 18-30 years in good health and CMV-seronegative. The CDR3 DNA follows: TGTGCCAGCAGCCGCGGGGGGGCATTATTGGATGCTTTCTTT. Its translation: CASSRGGALLDAFF.